This TCR beta chain was identified during a study of blood T cell repertoires in COVID-19. Overall study context: The United States, Italy and Spain were the sources of the acute and convalescent COVID-19 samples.

The germline V gene has CDR1 MNHEY and CDR2 SMNVEV (reference sequence). The CDR3 spans 13 residues. The ends were cut back, 6 bases at V and 3 bases at J, with 11 bases in the middle. Authors' processing steps: Estimation of nucleated cell counts was performed using reference gene primer amplification. Some clones are missing from TCRdb's copy, which holds only in-frame ones; the method was immunoSEQ multiplex PCR. D and trimming come from the DNA, and the V and J calls and clone size come from that table. Counted here are roughly 300,000 clones, roughly 90% occurring once; the ten biggest clones make up about 2.2%. Those enrolled in Seattle joined during active infection and were followed longitudinally afterward.

This chain joins TRBV27 and TRBJ1-1; TRBD1 is a possible D gene (6 bases). The receptor was derived from a woman aged 30 to 39 with COVID-19, enrolled during active disease. The sequencing sample was made of peripheral blood. CDR3 loop: CASRPNRDTEAFF. Here the CDR3 DNA reads TGTGCCAGCAGACCTAACAGGGACACTGAAGCTTTCTTT.